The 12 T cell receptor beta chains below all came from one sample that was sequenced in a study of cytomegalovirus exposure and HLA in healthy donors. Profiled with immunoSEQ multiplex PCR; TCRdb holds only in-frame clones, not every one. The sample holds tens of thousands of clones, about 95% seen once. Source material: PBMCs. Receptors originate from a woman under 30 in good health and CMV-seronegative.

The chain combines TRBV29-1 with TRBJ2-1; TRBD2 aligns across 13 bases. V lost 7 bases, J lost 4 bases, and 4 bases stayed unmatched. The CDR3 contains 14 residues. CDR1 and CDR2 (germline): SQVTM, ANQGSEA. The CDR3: CSAKLAGGYNEQFF. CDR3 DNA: TGCAGCGCCAAACTAGCGGGAGGGTACAATGAGCAGTTCTTC.

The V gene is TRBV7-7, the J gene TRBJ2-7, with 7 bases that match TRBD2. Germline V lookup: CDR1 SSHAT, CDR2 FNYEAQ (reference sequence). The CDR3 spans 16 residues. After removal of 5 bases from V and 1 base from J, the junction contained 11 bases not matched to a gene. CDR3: CASSPNTSDSSYEQYF. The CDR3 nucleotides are TGTGCCAGCAGCCCTAATACTAGCGATTCTTCCTACGAGCAGTACTTC. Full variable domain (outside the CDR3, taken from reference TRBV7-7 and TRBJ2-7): GAGVSQSPRYKVTKRGQDVTLRCDPISSHATLYWYQQALGQGPEFLTYFNYEAQPDKSGLPSDRFSAERPEGSISTLTIQRTEQRDSAMYRCASSPNTSDSSYEQYFGPGTRLTVT.

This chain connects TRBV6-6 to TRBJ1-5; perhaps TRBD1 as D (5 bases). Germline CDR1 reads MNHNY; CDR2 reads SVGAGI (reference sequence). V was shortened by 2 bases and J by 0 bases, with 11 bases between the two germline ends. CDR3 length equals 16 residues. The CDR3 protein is CASSYLDSPSNQPQHF. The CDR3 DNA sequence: TGTGCCAGCAGTTACCTCGACAGTCCTAGCAATCAGCCCCAGCATTTT.

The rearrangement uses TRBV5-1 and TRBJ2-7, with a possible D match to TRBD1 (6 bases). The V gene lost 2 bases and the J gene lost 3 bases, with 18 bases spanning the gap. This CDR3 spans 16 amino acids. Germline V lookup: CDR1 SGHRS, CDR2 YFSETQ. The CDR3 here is CASSFLGRGGVYEQYF. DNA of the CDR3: TGCGCCAGCAGCTTTCTCGGCAGGGGTGGTGTCTACGAGCAGTACTTC.

Here the CDR3 DNA reads TGTGCCAGCGTGCCGGCAGGTAGCTCCTACGAGCAGTACTTC. The encoded protein is CASVPAGSSYEQYF. J is TRBJ2-7 and V is TRBV28; D uncertain. Germline CDR1 MDHEN, CDR2 SYDVKM. V lost 8 bases and J 0 bases, leaving 14 bases between the germline ends. This CDR3 spans 14 amino acids.

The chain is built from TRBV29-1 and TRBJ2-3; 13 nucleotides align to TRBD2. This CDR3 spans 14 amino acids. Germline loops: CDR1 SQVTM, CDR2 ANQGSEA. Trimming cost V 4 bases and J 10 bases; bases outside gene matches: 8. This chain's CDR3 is CSVGTTSGGAPQYF. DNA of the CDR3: TGCAGCGTTGGGACAACTAGCGGGGGGGCCCCGCAGTATTTT.

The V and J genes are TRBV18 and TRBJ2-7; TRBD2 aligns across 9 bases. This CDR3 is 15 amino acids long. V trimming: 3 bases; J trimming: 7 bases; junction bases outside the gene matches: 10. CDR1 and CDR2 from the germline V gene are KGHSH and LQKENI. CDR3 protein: CASSPESGLAWEQYF. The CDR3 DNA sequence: TGTGCCAGCTCACCTGAATCGGGACTAGCTTGGGAGCAGTACTTC.

The CDR3 coding sequence is TGTGCCAGCAGTTTGGGGCTGCGCGGAGGGGATACGCAGTATTTT. Its translation is CASSLGLRGGDTQYF. V is TRBV28 and J is TRBJ2-3, with a weak D call TRBD2 (6 bases). Trimming stripped 3 bases from V and 6 bases from J, with 16 bases between. The germline V gene has CDR1 MDHEN and CDR2 SYDVKM. This CDR3 contains 15 residues.

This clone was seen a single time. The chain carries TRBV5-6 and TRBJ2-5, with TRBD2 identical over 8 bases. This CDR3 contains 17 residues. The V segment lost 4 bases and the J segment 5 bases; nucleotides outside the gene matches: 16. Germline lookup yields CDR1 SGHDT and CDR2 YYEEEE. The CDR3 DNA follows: TGTGCCAGCAGCCCGGGGACTAGTTGGGCTTCGCTGGAGACCCAGTACTTC. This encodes CASSPGTSWASLETQYF.

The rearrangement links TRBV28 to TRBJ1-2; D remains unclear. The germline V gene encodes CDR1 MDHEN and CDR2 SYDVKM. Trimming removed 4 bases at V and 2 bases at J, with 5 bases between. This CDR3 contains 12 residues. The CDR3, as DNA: TGTGCCAGCAGTTGGGCAAACTATGGCTACACCTTC. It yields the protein CASSWANYGYTF.

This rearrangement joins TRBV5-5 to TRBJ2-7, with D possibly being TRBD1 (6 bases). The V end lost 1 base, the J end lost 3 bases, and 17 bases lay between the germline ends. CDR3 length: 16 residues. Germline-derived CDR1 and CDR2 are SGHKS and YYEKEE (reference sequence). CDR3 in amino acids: CASSLRGGQGYYEQYF. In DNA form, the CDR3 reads TGTGCCAGCAGCTTGAGGGGCGGGCAGGGGTACTACGAGCAGTACTTC.

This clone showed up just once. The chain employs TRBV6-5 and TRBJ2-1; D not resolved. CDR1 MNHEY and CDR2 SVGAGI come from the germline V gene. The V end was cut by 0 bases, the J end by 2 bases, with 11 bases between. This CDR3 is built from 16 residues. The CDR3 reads CASSYSGVFPYNEQFF. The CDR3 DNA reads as TGTGCCAGCAGTTACTCGGGCGTATTTCCCTACAATGAGCAGTTCTTC.